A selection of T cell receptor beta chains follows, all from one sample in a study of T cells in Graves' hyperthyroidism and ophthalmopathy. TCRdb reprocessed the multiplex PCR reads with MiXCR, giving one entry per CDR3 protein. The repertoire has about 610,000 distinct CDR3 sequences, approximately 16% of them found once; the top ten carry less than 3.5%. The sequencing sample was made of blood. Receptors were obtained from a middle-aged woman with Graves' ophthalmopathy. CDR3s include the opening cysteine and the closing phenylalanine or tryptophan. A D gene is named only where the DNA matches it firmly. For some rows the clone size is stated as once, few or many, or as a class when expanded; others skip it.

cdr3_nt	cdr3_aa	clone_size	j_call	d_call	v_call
TGTGCCAGCAACTCCTGGGGCTCGGGGGCCAACGTCCTGACTTTC	CASNSWGSGANVLTF	few	TRBJ2-6	-	TRBV6-1
TGTGCCAGTAAGGAGCGGCTAGCCTCAGAGACCCAGTACTTC	CASKERLASETQYF	many	TRBJ2-5	-	TRBV19
TGTGCCAGCCGGCTTGACACAGATACGCAGTATTTT	CASRLDTDTQYF	many	TRBJ2-3	-	TRBV28
TGTGCCTGGAGTGTAAGATCCAGCGGGGGCCGGGAGACCCAGTACTTC	CAWSVRSSGGRETQYF	many	TRBJ2-5	TRBD2	TRBV30
TGTGCCAGCAGTCCCTCAGGGCGAGGGTCGGTTCTAAATAATTCACCCCTCCACTTT	CASSPSGRGSVLNNSPLHF	many	TRBJ1-6	-	TRBV28
TGCGCCAGCAGCTTTTCCAATGAGCAGTTCTTC	CASSFSNEQFF	many	TRBJ2-1	-	TRBV5-1
TGCAGTGCTACCGGGACAAACTACTCTGGAAACACCATATATTTT	CSATGTNYSGNTIYF	-	TRBJ1-3	-	TRBV20-1
TGCGCCAGCAGCTTGGTGCAGGCGATCACCGGGGAGCTGTTTTTT	CASSLVQAITGELFF	few	TRBJ2-2	-	TRBV5-1
TGTGCCAGTAGTATAGGACAGGGAAGCACAGATACGCAGTATTTT	CASSIGQGSTDTQYF	-	TRBJ2-3	TRBD1	TRBV19
TGCAGTGCTAGGGGTAGCGGGTGGTCCTACAATGAGCAGTTCTTC	CSARGSGWSYNEQFF	few	TRBJ2-1	TRBD2	TRBV20-1
TGTGCCAGCTCGGACAGGGTAAAGTCACCCCTCCACTTT	CASSDRVKSPLHF	-	TRBJ1-6	TRBD1	TRBV18
TGTGCCAGCAGCTTAACGCTGGGACTAGCGGGGGGACGCACAGATACGCAGTATTTT	CASSLTLGLAGGRTDTQYF	-	TRBJ2-3	TRBD2	TRBV7-3
TGCGCCAGCAGCCGTCCCCCAGCCCACGAGCAGTACTTC	CASSRPPAHEQYF	many	TRBJ2-7	-	TRBV5-1
TGCAGTGCCCTACAGGACCTTAATGAAAAACTGTTTTTT	CSALQDLNEKLFF	many	TRBJ1-4	-	TRBV20-1
TGTGCCAGCCGTTTAGGACAGGCTAGCGGGAGTATCAATGAGCAGTTCTTC	CASRLGQASGSINEQFF	-	TRBJ2-1	TRBD2	TRBV12-3/TRBV12-4
TGTGCCAGCAGCTTTTTTGGGACAGCCCCCTCCGAGCAGTACTTC	CASSFFGTAPSEQYF	-	TRBJ2-7	TRBD1	TRBV7-9
TGTGCCAGCACCCCACTAGCGGGAGGGGAGTCAGATACGCAGTATTTT	CASTPLAGGESDTQYF	-	TRBJ2-3	TRBD2	TRBV28